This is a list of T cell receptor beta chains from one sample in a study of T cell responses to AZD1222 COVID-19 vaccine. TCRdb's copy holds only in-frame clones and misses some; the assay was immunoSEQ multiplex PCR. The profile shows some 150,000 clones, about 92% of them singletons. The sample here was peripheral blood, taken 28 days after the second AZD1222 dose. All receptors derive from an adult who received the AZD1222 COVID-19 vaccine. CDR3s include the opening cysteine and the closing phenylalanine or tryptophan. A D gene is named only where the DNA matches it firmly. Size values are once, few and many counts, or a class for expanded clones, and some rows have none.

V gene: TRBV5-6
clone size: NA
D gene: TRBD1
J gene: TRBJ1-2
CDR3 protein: CASIPIGRDRDYGYTF
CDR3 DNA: TGTGCCAGCATCCCAATCGGCCGGGACAGGGACTATGGCTACACCTTC

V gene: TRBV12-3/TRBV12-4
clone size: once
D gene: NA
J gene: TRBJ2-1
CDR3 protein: CASSYSSNEQFF
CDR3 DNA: TGTGCCAGCAGCTACTCTAGCAATGAGCAGTTCTTC

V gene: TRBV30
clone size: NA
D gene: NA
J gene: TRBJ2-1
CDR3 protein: CASRGKRHYNEQFF
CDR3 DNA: TGTGCCTCGAGGGGTAAGCGGCACTACAATGAGCAGTTCTTC

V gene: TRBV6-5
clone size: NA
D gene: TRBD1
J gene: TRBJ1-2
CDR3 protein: CASSPDRGPGYTF
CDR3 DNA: TGTGCCAGCAGTCCTGACAGGGGGCCTGGCTACACCTTC

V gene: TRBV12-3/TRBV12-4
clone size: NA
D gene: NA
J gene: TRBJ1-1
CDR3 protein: CASSTRGFTEAFF
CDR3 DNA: TGTGCCAGCAGTACAAGGGGGTTCACTGAAGCTTTCTTT

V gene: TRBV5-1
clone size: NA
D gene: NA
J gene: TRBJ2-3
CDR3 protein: CASSEQATDTQYF
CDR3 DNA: TGCGCCAGCAGCGAGCAGGCCACAGATACGCAGTATTTT

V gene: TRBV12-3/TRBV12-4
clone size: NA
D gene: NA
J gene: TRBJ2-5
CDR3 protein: CASRSPTSKTQYF
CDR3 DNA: TGTGCCAGCAGGTCTCCCACTAGCAAGACCCAGTACTTC

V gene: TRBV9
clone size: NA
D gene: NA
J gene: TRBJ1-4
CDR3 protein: CASSVGDGRSYNEKLFF
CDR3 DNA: TGTGCCAGCAGCGTAGGAGACGGGAGGTCGTATAATGAAAAACTGTTTTTT

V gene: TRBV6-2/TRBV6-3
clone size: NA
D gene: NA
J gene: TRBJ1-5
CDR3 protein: CASSLANRDRDQPQHF
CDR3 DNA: TGTGCCAGCAGTTTGGCAAACCGGGACCGAGATCAGCCCCAGCATTTT

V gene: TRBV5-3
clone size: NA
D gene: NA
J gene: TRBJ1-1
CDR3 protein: CARSLGPGSNTEAFF
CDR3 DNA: TGTGCCAGAAGCTTGGGGCCGGGATCGAACACTGAAGCTTTCTTT

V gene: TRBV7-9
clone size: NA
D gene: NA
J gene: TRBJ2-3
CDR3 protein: CASSSLLGLRADTQYF
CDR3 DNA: TGTGCCAGCAGCTCCCTCTTGGGACTCCGTGCAGATACGCAGTATTTT

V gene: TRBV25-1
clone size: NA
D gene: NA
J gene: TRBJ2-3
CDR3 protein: CASSELAPSTDTQYF
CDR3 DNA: TGTGCCAGCAGTGAACTAGCGCCTAGCACAGATACGCAGTATTTT

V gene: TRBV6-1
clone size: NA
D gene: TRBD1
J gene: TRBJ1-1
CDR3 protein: CASSERGQGYTEAFF
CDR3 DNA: TGTGCCAGCAGTGAGAGGGGACAGGGGTACACTGAAGCTTTCTTT

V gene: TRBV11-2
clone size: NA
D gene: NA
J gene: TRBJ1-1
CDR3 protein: CASSLGVSGTGNTEAFF
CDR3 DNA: TGTGCCAGCAGCCTAGGAGTCAGTGGTACAGGGAACACTGAAGCTTTCTTT

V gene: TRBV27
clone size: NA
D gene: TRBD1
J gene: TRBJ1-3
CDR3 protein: CASSYGGPTGTVCSGNTIYF
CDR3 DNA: TGTGCCAGCAGTTATGGGGGGCCTACCGGGACAGTATGCTCTGGAAACACCATATATTTT

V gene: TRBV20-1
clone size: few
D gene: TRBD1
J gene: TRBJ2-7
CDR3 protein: CSALDRYEQYF
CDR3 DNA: TGCAGTGCTTTGGACAGGTACGAGCAGTACTTC

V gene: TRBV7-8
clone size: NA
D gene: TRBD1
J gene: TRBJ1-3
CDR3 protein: CASSSGQDSGNTIYF
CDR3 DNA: TGTGCCAGCAGCTCGGGACAGGACTCTGGAAACACCATATATTTT

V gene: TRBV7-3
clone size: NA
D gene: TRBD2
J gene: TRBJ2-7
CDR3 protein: CASSLTQTSGRGREYEQYF
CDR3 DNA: TGTGCCAGCAGCTTAACCCAGACTAGCGGGAGGGGGAGGGAGTACGAGCAGTACTTC

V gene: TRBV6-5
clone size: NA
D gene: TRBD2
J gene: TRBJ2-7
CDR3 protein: CASRRTSDSYEQYF
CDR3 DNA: TGTGCCAGCAGACGGACTAGCGACTCCTACGAGCAGTACTTC

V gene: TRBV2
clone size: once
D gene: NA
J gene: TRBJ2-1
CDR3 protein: CASRDAGAWQFF
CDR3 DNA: TGTGCCAGCAGAGACGCCGGGGCATGGCAGTTCTTC

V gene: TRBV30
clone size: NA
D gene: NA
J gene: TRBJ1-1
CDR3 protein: CAWSSESWDLYSDEAFF
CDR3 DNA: TGTGCCTGGAGTTCAGAGAGTTGGGACCTCTACTCGGATGAAGCTTTCTTT

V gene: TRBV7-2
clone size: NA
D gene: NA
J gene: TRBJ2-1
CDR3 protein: CASSPTSTRREQFF
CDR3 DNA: TGTGCCAGCAGCCCAACATCAACACGACGAGAGCAGTTCTTC

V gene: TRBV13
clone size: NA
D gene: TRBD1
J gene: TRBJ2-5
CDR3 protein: CASRQRDRGYQETQYF
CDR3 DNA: TGTGCCAGCAGACAACGGGACAGGGGGTATCAAGAGACCCAGTACTTC

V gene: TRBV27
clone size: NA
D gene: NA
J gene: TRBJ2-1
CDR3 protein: CASSLGDYNEQFF
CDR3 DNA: TGTGCCAGCAGTTTGGGGGACTACAATGAGCAGTTCTTC

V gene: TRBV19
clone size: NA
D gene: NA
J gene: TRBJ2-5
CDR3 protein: CASSSWQAQETQYF
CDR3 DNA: TGTGCCAGTAGTAGCTGGCAGGCCCAAGAGACCCAGTACTTC

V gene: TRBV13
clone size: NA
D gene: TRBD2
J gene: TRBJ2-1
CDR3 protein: CASSPGLAGVEQFF
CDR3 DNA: TGTGCCAGCAGCCCCGGGCTAGCGGGAGTTGAGCAGTTCTTC

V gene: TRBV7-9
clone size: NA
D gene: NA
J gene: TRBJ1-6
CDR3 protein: CASIRFGGVGSPLHF
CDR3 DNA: TGTGCCAGCATTCGATTCGGGGGGGTTGGCTCACCCCTCCACTTT

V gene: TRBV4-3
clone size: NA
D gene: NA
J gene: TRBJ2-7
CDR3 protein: CASSRYLAPAYEQYF
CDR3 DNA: TGCGCCAGCAGCCGCTATCTAGCGCCCGCCTACGAGCAGTACTTC

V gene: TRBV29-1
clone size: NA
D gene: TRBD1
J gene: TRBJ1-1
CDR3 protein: CSGQGDKNTEAFF
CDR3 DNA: TGCAGCGGACAGGGCGATAAGAACACTGAAGCTTTCTTT

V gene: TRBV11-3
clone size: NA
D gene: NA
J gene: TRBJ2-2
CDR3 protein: CASSLEGGDTGELFF
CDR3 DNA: TGTGCCAGCAGCTTAGAGGGGGGAGACACCGGGGAGCTGTTTTTT

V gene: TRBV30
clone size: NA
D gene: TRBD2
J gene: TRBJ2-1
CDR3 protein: CAWSVGLAGYNEQFF
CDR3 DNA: TGTGCCTGGAGTGTAGGACTAGCGGGTTACAATGAGCAGTTCTTC

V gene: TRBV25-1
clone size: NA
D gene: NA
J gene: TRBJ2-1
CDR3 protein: CASSETRGAYNEQFF
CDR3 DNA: TGTGCCAGCAGTGAGACTAGAGGGGCCTACAATGAGCAGTTCTTC

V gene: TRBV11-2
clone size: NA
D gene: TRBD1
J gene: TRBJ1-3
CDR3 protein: CASSLDRTGGGNTIYF
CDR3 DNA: TGTGCCAGCAGCTTGGATAGGACAGGGGGTGGAAACACCATATATTTT

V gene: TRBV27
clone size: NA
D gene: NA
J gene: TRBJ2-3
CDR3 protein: CASSPKVFNTDTQYF
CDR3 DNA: TGTGCCAGCAGTCCGAAGGTATTCAACACAGATACGCAGTATTTT

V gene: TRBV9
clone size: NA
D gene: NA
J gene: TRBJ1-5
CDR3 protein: CASSPGLGVNQPQHF
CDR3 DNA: TGTGCCAGCAGCCCGGGGCTTGGGGTCAATCAGCCCCAGCATTTT

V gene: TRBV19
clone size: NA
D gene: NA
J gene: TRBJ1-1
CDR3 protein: CASSLGTAAGTEAFF
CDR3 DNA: TGTGCCAGTAGTCTTGGGACGGCGGCGGGCACTGAAGCTTTCTTT

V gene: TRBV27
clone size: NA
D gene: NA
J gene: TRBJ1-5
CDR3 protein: CASRRGWGPGKPQHF
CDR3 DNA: TGTGCCAGCCGACGGGGGTGGGGCCCGGGGAAGCCCCAGCATTTT

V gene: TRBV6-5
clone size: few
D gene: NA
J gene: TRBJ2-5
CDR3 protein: CASSYQGYQETQYF
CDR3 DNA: TGTGCCAGCAGTTATCAGGGATACCAAGAGACCCAGTACTTC

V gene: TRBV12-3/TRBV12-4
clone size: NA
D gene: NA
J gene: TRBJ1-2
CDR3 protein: CASSFHRNYGYTF
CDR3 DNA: TGTGCCAGCAGTTTCCACAGGAACTATGGCTACACCTTC

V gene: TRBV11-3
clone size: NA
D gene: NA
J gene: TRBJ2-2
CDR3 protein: CASSLDLTGELFF
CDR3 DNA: TGTGCCAGCAGCTTAGACCTGACCGGGGAGCTGTTTTTT

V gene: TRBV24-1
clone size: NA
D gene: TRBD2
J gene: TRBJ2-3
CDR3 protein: CATSEATSGRARDTQYF
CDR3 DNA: TGTGCCACCAGTGAAGCAACTAGCGGGAGGGCGAGAGATACGCAGTATTTT

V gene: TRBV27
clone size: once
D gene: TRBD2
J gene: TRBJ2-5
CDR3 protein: CASSSRYSGRPTETQYF
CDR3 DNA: TGTGCCAGCAGTTCGCGATATAGCGGGAGGCCAACGGAGACCCAGTACTTC

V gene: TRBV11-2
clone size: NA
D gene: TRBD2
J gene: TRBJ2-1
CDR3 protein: CASSPISGISYNEQFF
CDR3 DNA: TGTGCCAGCAGCCCCATTAGCGGGATCTCCTACAATGAGCAGTTCTTC

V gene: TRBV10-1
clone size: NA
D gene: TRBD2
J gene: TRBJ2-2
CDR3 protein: CASSPGLAGGTGTGELFF
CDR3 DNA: TGCGCCAGCAGTCCGGGACTAGCGGGAGGGACGGGGACCGGGGAGCTGTTTTTT